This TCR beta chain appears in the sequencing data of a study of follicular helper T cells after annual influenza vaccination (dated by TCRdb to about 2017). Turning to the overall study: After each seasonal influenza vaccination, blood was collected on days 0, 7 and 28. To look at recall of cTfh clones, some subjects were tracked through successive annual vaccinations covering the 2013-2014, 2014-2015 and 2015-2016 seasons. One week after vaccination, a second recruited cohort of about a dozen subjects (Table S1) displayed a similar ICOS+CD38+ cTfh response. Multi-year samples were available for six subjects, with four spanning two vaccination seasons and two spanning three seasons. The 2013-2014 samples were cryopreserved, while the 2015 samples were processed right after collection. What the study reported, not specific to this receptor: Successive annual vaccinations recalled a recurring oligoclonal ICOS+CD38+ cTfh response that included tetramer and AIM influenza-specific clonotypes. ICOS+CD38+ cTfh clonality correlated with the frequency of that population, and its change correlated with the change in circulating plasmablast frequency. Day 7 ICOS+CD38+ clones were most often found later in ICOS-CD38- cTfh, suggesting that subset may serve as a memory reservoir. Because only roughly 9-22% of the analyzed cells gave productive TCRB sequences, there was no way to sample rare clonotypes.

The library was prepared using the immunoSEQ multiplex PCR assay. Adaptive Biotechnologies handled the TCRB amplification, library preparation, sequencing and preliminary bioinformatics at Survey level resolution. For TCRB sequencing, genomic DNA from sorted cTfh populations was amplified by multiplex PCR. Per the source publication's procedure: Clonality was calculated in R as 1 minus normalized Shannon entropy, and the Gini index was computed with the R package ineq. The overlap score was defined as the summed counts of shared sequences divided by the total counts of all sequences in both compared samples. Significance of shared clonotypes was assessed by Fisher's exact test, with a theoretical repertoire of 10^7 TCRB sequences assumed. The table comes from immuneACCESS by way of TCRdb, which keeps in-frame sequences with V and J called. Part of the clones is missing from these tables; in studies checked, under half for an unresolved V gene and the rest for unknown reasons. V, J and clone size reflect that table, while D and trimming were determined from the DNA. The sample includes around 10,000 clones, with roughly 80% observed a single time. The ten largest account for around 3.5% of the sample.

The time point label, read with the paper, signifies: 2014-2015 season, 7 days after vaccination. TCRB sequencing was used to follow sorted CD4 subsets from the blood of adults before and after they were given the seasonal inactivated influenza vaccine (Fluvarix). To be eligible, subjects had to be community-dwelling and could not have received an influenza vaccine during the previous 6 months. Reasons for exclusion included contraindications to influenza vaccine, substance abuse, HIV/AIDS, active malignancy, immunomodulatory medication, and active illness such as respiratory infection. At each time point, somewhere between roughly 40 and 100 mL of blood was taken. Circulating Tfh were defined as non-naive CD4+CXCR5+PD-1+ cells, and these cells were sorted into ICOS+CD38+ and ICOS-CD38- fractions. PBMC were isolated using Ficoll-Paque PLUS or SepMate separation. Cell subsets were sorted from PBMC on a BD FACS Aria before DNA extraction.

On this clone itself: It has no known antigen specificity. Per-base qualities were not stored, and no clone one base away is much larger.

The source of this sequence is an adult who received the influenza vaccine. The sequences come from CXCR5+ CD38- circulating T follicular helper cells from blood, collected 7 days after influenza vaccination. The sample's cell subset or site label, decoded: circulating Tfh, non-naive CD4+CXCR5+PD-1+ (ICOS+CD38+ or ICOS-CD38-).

In nucleotides, the sequence is TGTGCCAGCAGCACAAGGACAGGGTCAAACCAGCCCCAGCATTTT. This codes for CASSTRTGSNQPQHF. This chain is built from TRBV7-8 and TRBJ1-5; 8 nucleotides in the junction match TRBD1. The CDR3, from cysteine to phenylalanine, totals 15 residues. The kept DNA is CDR3 alone, 45 bases in frame from the first base. V is cut back by 5 bases and J by 7 bases, with 10 bases in the junction unmatched. The CDR1 and CDR2 encoded by the germline V gene are SGHVS and FQNEAQ. The CDR3 plus the reference TRBV7-8 and TRBJ1-5 genes for the other parts give the full variable domain: GAGVSQSPRYKVAKRGQDVALRCDPISGHVSLFWYQQALGQGPEFLTYFQNEAQLDKSGLPSDRFFAERPEGSVSTLKIQRTQQEDSAVYLCASSTRTGSNQPQHFGDGTRLSIL.